A single sample gave rise to the 3 T cell receptor beta chains below, sequenced in a study of beta chain features in type 1 diabetes. Investigators reverse transcribed all isolated RNA, so they sequenced expressed TCRB transcripts. This table comes from immunoSEQ multiplex PCR, and its TCRdb copy is limited to in-frame clones, with some not included. The table records 240,000 or so clones, roughly two thirds of them present only once. The sequenced sample was naive CD4+ T cells from blood. These receptors originate from a man in his thirties or forties in good health.

The chain uses TRBV4-3 and TRBJ2-1, with no clear D. The germline V and J ends were trimmed by 0 bases and 9 bases, with 12 bases remaining between them. This CDR3 has 14 amino acids. Germline V CDR1 and CDR2: LGHNA, YSLEER. The CDR3 DNA reads as TGCGCCAGCAGCCAAGAAGGAACACCAGTTGAGCAGTTCTTC. Translation gives CASSQEGTPVEQFF.

There are a few counts of this clone. The V gene is TRBV7-6, the J gene TRBJ2-5; D uncertain. In germline, CDR1 is SGHVS, CDR2 FNYEAQ. Between the trimmed V and J ends, which lost 0 bases and 5 bases, there was a span of 7 bases. The CDR3 is made up of 13 amino acids. In nucleotides, the CDR3 is TGTGCCAGCAGCTTAGCGGTCTGGGAGACCCAGTACTTC. It yields the protein CASSLAVWETQYF. The whole variable domain, filled in from reference TRBV7-6 and TRBJ2-5, reads GAGVSQSPRYKVTKRGQDVALRCDPISGHVSLYWYRQALGQGPEFLTYFNYEAQQDKSGLPNDRFSAERPEGSISTLTIQRTEQRDSAMYRCASSLAVWETQYFGPGTRLLVL.

The chain recombines TRBV5-1 with TRBJ2-1; D is unresolved. V was trimmed by 4 bases and J by 1 base, leaving 15 bases between them. CDR1 SGHRS and CDR2 YFSETQ come from the germline V gene. The CDR3 extends over 16 amino acids. DNA for the CDR3: TGCGCCAGCAGCCCGGCCGGACCCTCTTCCTACAATGAGCAGTTCTTC. Translation gives CASSPAGPSSYNEQFF. The full variable domain, rest sourced from reference TRBV5-1 and TRBJ2-1, is KAGVTQTPRYLIKTRGQQVTLSCSPISGHRSVSWYQQTPGQGLQFLFEYFSETQRNKGNFPGRFSGRQFSNSRSEMNVSTLELGDSALYLCASSPAGPSSYNEQFFGPGTRLTVL.